This note documents a single T cell receptor (beta chain) sequence. The antigen is undetermined. The source of the sample is a study of CD8 T cells in ankylosing spondylitis. Study-wide results and caveats: Reported data indicate significant enrichment of disease-linked clones within matched ankylosing spondylitis synovial fluid. Among TCR beta sequences, a motif of several highly homologous variants appeared characteristic of ankylosing spondylitis blood. Both synovial fluid and blood in reactive arthritis had previously been reported to carry some motif variants.

CDR3 length: 14 amino acids. Germline assignment: CDR1 SGHRS and CDR2 YFSETQ. The V end was cut by 1 base, the J end by 7 bases, with 11 bases between. Quantitative barcoded 5'-RACE was used to prepare TCR beta libraries. MiXCR, run by TCRdb on the 5' RACE reads, gives a single entry per CDR3 protein. The sample carries about 390,000 distinct CDR3 sequences, around 22% recorded once. This TCR was sampled from a male donor with ankylosing spondylitis. The sequencing sample was made of blood, either unsorted or a sorted T cell fraction (not recorded which). V is TRBV5-1 and J is TRBJ2-2; D ambiguous. The chain's CDR3 is CASSLSQSYGELFF. Written as DNA, the CDR3 is TGCGCCAGCAGCTTGTCCCAGTCTTACGGGGAGCTGTTTTTT.